The clone carrying this TCR beta chain was picked up many times. What it recognizes is unknown. The ends lost 3 bases at V and 5 bases at J; junction bases unmatched: 4. CDR1 and CDR2 from the germline V gene are SEHNR and FQNEAQ (reference sequence). This CDR3 spans 14 amino acids. It was RNA transcripts that yielded the amplified TCR beta CDR3 regions. RT-PCR in the first round (using the HTBI primer set) targeted the TCR CDR3. TCRdb independently ran MiXCR on the multiplex PCR reads; one entry per CDR3 protein. The sample carries roughly 500,000 distinct CDR3 sequences, approximately 44% recorded once. The sample originates from a study of T cells in Graves' hyperthyroidism and ophthalmopathy. Investigators excluded patients with uncontrolled infection, other autoimmune disease, pregnancy or lactation. Study-wide findings and caveats: Model-based prediction identified ophthalmopathy a median around 6.5 months prior to its onset.

The source of this sequence is an adult woman with Graves' disease, either hyperthyroidism or ophthalmopathy (not recorded which). The chain has TRBV7-9 and TRBJ1-1; 9 positions match TRBD1. Sequences were obtained from peripheral blood or thyroid tissue (not recorded which). The CDR3 loop reads CASSLTGGITEAFF. The CDR3 nucleotides read TGTGCCAGCAGCTTGACAGGGGGGATAACTGAAGCTTTCTTT. The whole variable domain, remainder taken from reference TRBV7-9 and TRBJ1-1, is DTGVSQNPRHKITKRGQNVTFRCDPISEHNRLYWYRQTLGQGPEFLTYFQNEAQLEKSRLLSDRFSAERPKGSFSTLEIQRTEQGDSAMYLCASSLTGGITEAFFGQGTRLTVV.